This T cell receptor beta chain was documented in a study of T cell responses to AZD1222 COVID-19 vaccine. Assay: immunoSEQ multiplex PCR; the TCRdb copy retains only in-frame clones and omits some. The table includes some 130,000 clones, 80% to 95% detected once. This CDR3 is 13 amino acids long. CDR1 and CDR2 (germline): MNHNY, SVGAGI (reference sequence). The ends lost 0 bases at V and 6 bases at J; junction bases unmatched: 1. Regarding this clone: Its cognate antigen is unknown.

Notes on the study in general: Receipt of two AZD1222 doses was followed by a rise in Spike-specific TCR breadth and depth.

V usage is TRBV6-6 and J usage is TRBJ1-1; 7 bases are a match to TRBD1. The sample consisted of peripheral blood, taken 28 days after the second AZD1222 dose. This clonotype originated in an adult who received the AZD1222 COVID-19 vaccine. CDR3 region: CASSYSGTAEAFF. CDR3 bases: TGTGCCAGCAGTTACTCAGGGACAGCTGAAGCTTTCTTT.